This T cell receptor (beta chain) is drawn from a study of OX40 agonist ivuxolimab in advanced cancers. As for the study in general: Dose-escalation patients suffered from hepatocellular carcinoma, melanoma, renal cell or head and neck cancer. Study conclusions and caveats: There were also nonresponders showing low normalized T-cell clonal expansion. Expansion of clones was among the lowest in partial responders at 0.1-3.0 mg/kg.

Repertoires were generated with immunoSEQ multiplex PCR, while TCRdb's copy carries only in-frame clones and drops some. Of just under 65,000 clones in the sample, roughly 81% were seen once. To note about this clone: The antigen remains unidentified.

Germline-derived CDR1 and CDR2 are SGHRS and YFSETQ. Between the trimmed V and J ends, which lost 2 bases and 5 bases, there was a span of 7 bases. The CDR3 contains 12 residues. V gene TRBV5-1 combines with J gene TRBJ1-2; D unresolved. This sequence was found in an adult with an advanced solid tumor such as melanoma, head and neck, liver or kidney cancer. Sequencing was performed on CD4+ or CD8+ T cells sorted from blood, taken in a trial of the OX40 agonist ivuxolimab. The CDR3 protein is CASSLTGYGYTF. Here the CDR3 DNA reads TGCGCCAGCAGCTTAACGGGGTATGGCTACACCTTC.